What follows are 18 T cell receptor beta chains derived from one specimen sequenced in a study of blood T cell repertoires in COVID-19. TCRdb's copy holds only in-frame clones and misses some; the assay was immunoSEQ multiplex PCR. The data contain some 200,000 clones, about 87% of them singletons. Sequencing was carried out using peripheral blood. These receptors came from a man between 65 and 85 years old with acute or convalescent COVID-19.

This rearrangement joins TRBV11-2 to TRBJ1-5, with 7 nucleotides matching TRBD1. This CDR3 spans 15 amino acids. With 1 base clipped from V and 3 bases from J, the junction kept 3 bases outside the gene matches. In germline, CDR1 is SGHAT, CDR2 FQNNGV. This CDR3 is CASSLGGGYNQPQHF. The CDR3 DNA reads as TGTGCCAGCAGCTTAGGAGGGGGCTACAATCAGCCCCAGCATTTT.

This clone was seen a few times. The V and J genes are TRBV7-9 and TRBJ2-7; D call uncertain. Germline lookup yields CDR1 SEHNR and CDR2 FQNEAQ (reference sequence). The CDR3 loop spans 12 amino acids. The germline V and J ends were trimmed by 5 bases and 3 bases, with 8 bases remaining between them. In DNA, the CDR3 is TGTGCCAGCAGCCCATCAGACTACGAGCAGTACTTC. This gives the protein CASSPSDYEQYF. Drawing the rest from reference TRBV7-9 and TRBJ2-7, the complete variable domain is DTGVSQNPRHKITKRGQNVTFRCDPISEHNRLYWYRQTLGQGPEFLTYFQNEAQLEKSRLLSDRFSAERPKGSFSTLEIQRTEQGDSAMYLCASSPSDYEQYFGPGTRLTVT.

This clone was picked up a small number of times. The chain has TRBV14 and TRBJ2-1, with D perhaps TRBD2 (5 bases). CDR3 length: 15 residues. The V gene lost 1 base and the J gene lost 2 bases, with 9 bases spanning the gap. The germline V gene has CDR1 SGHDN and CDR2 FVKESK. DNA of the CDR3: TGTGCCAGCAGCCAAGGGGAGTGGGCCTACAATGAGCAGTTCTTC. The encoded protein is CASSQGEWAYNEQFF.

The CDR3 sequence: CASSFSRGYTF. The CDR3 region has the DNA TGTGCCAGCAGCTTTAGTCGTGGCTACACCTTC. The chain combines TRBV5-6 with TRBJ1-2; D gene ambiguous. The CDR3 runs 11 residues. V shed 2 bases and J shed 7 bases, with 6 bases lying between them. Looked up from germline, CDR1 is SGHDT and CDR2 is YYEEEE.

This chain connects TRBV19 to TRBJ2-2; no reliable D call. This CDR3 is built from 15 residues. Germline V gene lookup returns CDR1 LNHDA and CDR2 SQIVND (reference sequence). With 5 bases removed from V and 4 bases from J, the gap between germline ends came to 14 bases. CDR3 sequence: CASSSSNLLTGELFF. CDR3 coding DNA: TGTGCCAGTAGTTCTTCCAACCTACTCACCGGGGAGCTGTTTTTT.

The chain has TRBV9 and TRBJ1-3; D gene uncertain. V was trimmed by 4 bases and J by 2 bases, leaving 7 bases between them. The CDR3 covers 13 residues. Germline-derived CDR1 and CDR2 are SGDLS and YYNGEE. The CDR3 bases are TGTGCCAGCAGCCCCAGAACTGGAAACACCATATATTTT. Its protein product is CASSPRTGNTIYF. Full variable domain (outside the CDR3, taken from reference TRBV9 and TRBJ1-3): DSGVTQTPKHLITATGQRVTLRCSPRSGDLSVYWYQQSLDQGLQFLIQYYNGEERAKGNILERFSAQQFPDLHSELNLSSLELGDSALYFCASSPRTGNTIYFGEGSWLTVV.

The chain recombines TRBV3-1 (or the pseudogene TRBV3-2) with TRBJ2-7; no clear D gene. Trimming left V 5 bases short and J 2 bases short, with 13 bases between. Per germline, CDR1 LGHDT and CDR2 YNNKEL (reference sequence). The CDR3 sequence is 14 residues long. Here the CDR3 reads CASSNSHRAYEQYF. The CDR3 nucleotides read TGTGCCAGCAGCAACAGCCATAGAGCCTACGAGCAGTACTTC.

With respect to this clone: At one end, the junction sequence differs from germline, possibly due to a read error. The chain joins TRBV19 to TRBJ1-5; TRBD1 matches 9 bases. CDR1 and CDR2 (germline): LNHDA, SQIVND (reference sequence). This CDR3 has 18 amino acids. This chain's CDR3 is CASRIVGQGVGGNQPQHF. DNA of the CDR3: TGTGCCAGTAGAATAGTGGGACAGGGAGTGGGAGGCAATCAGCCCCAGCATTTT.

This clone has more than one count but fewer than ten. The chain uses TRBV28 and TRBJ2-6; possible D gene TRBD2, 6 bases. Trimming removed 8 bases from V and 0 bases from J, with 11 bases in between. Germline V gives CDR1 MDHEN, CDR2 SYDVKM. CDR3 length: 15 amino acids. The CDR3 region has the DNA TGTGCCAGCGGCGGGACGGCCTCTGGGGCCAACGTCCTGACTTTC. It codes for CASGGTASGANVLTF.

The V call is TRBV27, the J call TRBJ2-7; TRBD2 agrees at 7 bases. Germline assignment: CDR1 MNHEY and CDR2 SMNVEV (reference sequence). The V segment lost 5 bases and the J segment 1 base; nucleotides outside the gene matches: 20. The CDR3 length is 19 residues. CDR3 sequence reads: CASSLNPPFPSGESYEQYF. The CDR3 DNA sequence: TGTGCCAGCAGTCTAAACCCCCCCTTCCCGAGCGGGGAGTCCTACGAGCAGTACTTC.

The V gene is TRBV7-9, the J gene TRBJ1-2, with D hard to call. With 2 bases removed from V and 2 bases from J, the gap between germline ends came to 15 bases. CDR3 size: 16 residues. Germline V gene sequence: CDR1 SEHNR, CDR2 FQNEAQ (reference sequence). CDR3 region: CASSLWVGSRNYGYTF. The DNA for the CDR3 is TGTGCCAGCAGCTTATGGGTGGGCAGCCGAAACTATGGCTACACCTTC.

This clone was counted a single time. This chain joins TRBV19 and TRBJ2-1, with 12 bases lining up with TRBD2. This CDR3 contains 17 residues. In germline, CDR1 is LNHDA, CDR2 SQIVND (reference sequence). J gave up 0 bases and V 6 bases, and 6 bases lay outside the gene matches. The CDR3 region has the DNA TGTGCCAGTAGGACCCTAGCGGGGGGGAGCTCCTACAATGAGCAGTTCTTC. It specifies CASRTLAGGSSYNEQFF.

This rearrangement joins TRBV2 to TRBJ1-5; possibly TRBD1 for D (5 bases). Germline values: CDR1 SNHLY, CDR2 FYNNEI. This CDR3 has 14 residues. Between the trimmed V and J ends, which lost 5 bases and 5 bases, there was a span of 13 bases. The CDR3 DNA sequence: TGTGCCAGCAGTCAGGACACCAATTATCAGCCCCAGCATTTT. This codes for CASSQDTNYQPQHF.

V and J are TRBV3-1 (or the pseudogene TRBV3-2) and TRBJ2-7; 9 bases map to TRBD2. This CDR3 has 16 amino acids. Germline V gene lookup returns CDR1 LGHDT and CDR2 YNNKEL (reference sequence). J lost 2 bases, V lost 1 base, and 6 bases had no gene match. The CDR3: CASSQVMAGGPYEQYF. As DNA, the CDR3 is TGTGCCAGCAGCCAAGTGATGGCGGGAGGGCCCTACGAGCAGTACTTC.

This clone was picked up a small number of times. This sequence joins TRBV7-9 and TRBJ2-1; D is unresolved. In germline, CDR1 is SEHNR, CDR2 FQNEAQ (reference sequence). This CDR3 spans 13 amino acids. Trimming took 1 base from V and 6 from J, leaving 7 bases between them. CDR3 region: CASSLELFNEQFF. The CDR3 DNA sequence: TGTGCCAGCAGCTTAGAGCTTTTCAATGAGCAGTTCTTC.

This clone was recorded only once. The V call is TRBV11-2, the J call TRBJ2-1, with a possible D match to TRBD1 (5 bases). The CDR3 consists of 14 residues. CDR1 is SGHAT and CDR2 is FQNNGV in the germline V gene. Trimming took off 5 bases at V and 4 bases at J, with 12 bases between the two ends. The CDR3 spells CASSNSQGYNEQFF. In DNA form, the CDR3 reads TGTGCCAGCAGCAACTCCCAGGGTTACAATGAGCAGTTCTTC. The complete variable domain, with remaining parts taken from reference TRBV11-2 and TRBJ2-1, reads EAGVAQSPRYKIIEKRQSVAFWCNPISGHATLYWYQQILGQGPKLLIQFQNNGVVDDSQLPKDRFSAERLKGVDSTLKIQPAKLEDSAVYLCASSNSQGYNEQFFGPGTRLTVL.

The rearrangement uses TRBV5-1 and TRBJ2-7; 8 positions match TRBD1. CDR3 length: 15 residues. Germline-derived CDR1 and CDR2 are SGHRS and YFSETQ. V lost 3 bases to trimming and J lost 3 bases; unmatched junction nucleotides: 8. The CDR3, as DNA: TGCGCCAGCAGCTCGATTCAGGGGGCAAGCTACGAGCAGTACTTC. Protein sequence: CASSSIQGASYEQYF.

CDR3: CATSRTGRETQYF. The CDR3 nucleotides are TGTGCCACCTCCCGAACAGGGAGAGAGACCCAGTACTTC. The rearrangement joins TRBV6-5 to TRBJ2-5; TRBD1 is a possible D gene (6 bases). Germline CDR1 MNHEY, CDR2 SVGAGI. CDR3 size: 13 residues. Trimming removed 10 bases at V and 4 bases at J, with 16 bases between.